This entry features one T cell receptor beta chain sequence. This clonotype was detected a few times. Its antigen is currently not known. Nothing much larger sits one base from this clone, and base qualities are not available. This sample is drawn from a study of tumor and adjacent non-tumor tissue in lung cancer (dated by TCRdb to between 2018 and 2020). Notes on the research overall: Patients with adenocarcinoma (over 11), squamous cell carcinoma (2) and small cell lung cancer (1) were included in the cohort. Around 31 paired specimens, one tumor and one normal lung sample per patient, were profiled by TCRbeta CDR3 sequencing. Ages among the approximately 15 patients ranged from roughly 30 to 76 years, there were around 10 men and 5 women, and disease was at TNM stage I to III. Sequencing generated a total of more than 95 million productive TCRbeta reads, averaging around 4.2 million reads per sample. The study compared bulk TCRbeta repertoires between lung tumor tissue and matched distant non-tumor lung tissue from around 16 lung cancer patients.

RNA was isolated from bulk, unsorted tissue, and RNA quality was assessed with a NanoDrop ND-1000 and an Agilent 2100. The normal lung samples consisted of distant non-tumor tissue collected more than 3 cm from the tumor edge. Newly diagnosed lung cancer patients without prior chemotherapy who had been admitted for thoracic surgery in China between August and November 2014 were enrolled as donors. Patients who had received previous radiotherapy or chemotherapy, or who had another concurrent cancer, were excluded from the study. Surgical tissue pieces of roughly 1-2.2 cm3 were preserved in RNAlater solution and stored at -80 °C until use. Including cysteine and phenylalanine, the CDR3 has 15 amino acids. Only the CDR3 region is kept as DNA, spanning 45 bases read in frame from base 1. CDR1 and CDR2, per the germline V gene, are MNHEY and SVGAGI. Trimming at the junction amounts to 4 bases on V and 2 bases on J, and the germline ends lie 12 bases apart.

Overall study outcomes, separate from this receptor: In normal lung, the top 100 clones accounted for a significantly larger cumulative share of the repertoire than in tumor tissue. TCR diversity was significantly higher in younger patients, and higher tumor TCR diversity was associated with shorter overall and disease-free survival. Significantly higher TCR diversity (inverse Simpson) was observed in tumor tissue than in normal lung tissue (roughly 390 vs 170, P = 0.0075, Mann-Whitney U test). With only around 16 patients in the cohort, the authors noted that larger samples and more detailed clinical data are needed. The methods do not name the sequencing platform or mention unique molecular identifiers. Peripheral blood was not sequenced, so blood TCRbeta repertoires were not examined in the lung cancer patients of the study.

The library was built by means of multiplex PCR. Data came from an Illumina HiSeq 2500. TCRbeta libraries were constructed through three rounds of nested PCR with primers (Table S4) according to protocols adapted from ARM-PCR. Before sequencing, PCR products in the 200-500 bp range were cut out of the gel and cleaned up using the QIAquick gel extraction kit. The source study handled its data this way. Trimmomatic was used to clean the reads, FLASH merged the cleaned reads into complete CDR3 sequences, and MiTCR assigned the sequences to V(D)J germline segments. Clonal diversity was computed as the inverse Simpson's index with VDJtools. In-frame sequences lacking a premature stop codon were counted as productive reads. TCRdb applied fastp at Q25 and MiXCR to the public reads, then kept only in-frame beta chains. Identical CDR3 proteins give one entry, which carries the most common genes and DNA. None of the V and J calls come from the authors' own analysis; TCRdb made them. Within this sample are 90,000 to 100,000 distinct CDR3 sequences, with 80% of them counted one time only. The biggest ten clones account for about 31% of the sample.

The rearrangement joined TRBV6-5 to TRBJ1-3, and possibly TRBD1, on 6 matching bases. The sequence came from a man aged 55 to 69 with small cell lung cancer. Sequencing input: distant non-tumor lung tissue. The DNA reads as follows: TGTGCCAGCAGTTTGCGGGGGCTTCCTGGAAACACCATATATTTT. It encodes CASSLRGLPGNTIYF.